The next 12 T cell receptor beta chains were all read from a single sample in a study of OX40 agonist ivuxolimab in advanced cancers. Sequenced by immunoSEQ multiplex PCR; TCRdb stores in-frame clones only, minus some. The sample consists of fewer than 85,000 clones, 80% to 85% of them appearing once. The sample consisted of CD4+ or CD8+ T cells sorted from blood, taken in a trial of the OX40 agonist ivuxolimab. The receptors derive from an adult with an advanced solid tumor such as melanoma, head and neck, liver or kidney cancer.

J is TRBJ1-2 and V is TRBV19; D remains ambiguous. The V end was cut by 3 bases, the J end by 4 bases, with 6 bases between. Germline V CDR1 and CDR2: LNHDA, SQIVND (reference sequence). The CDR3 is 12 amino acids. The DNA of the CDR3 is TGTGCCAGTAGTATTCCCGGCTATGGCTACACCTTC. It translates to CASSIPGYGYTF.

In DNA, the CDR3 is TGTGCCAGCAGGGGGGGGGTTCTCAACACTGAAGCTTTCTTT. It yields the protein CASRGGVLNTEAFF. The V gene is TRBV6-1, the J gene TRBJ1-1; weak D call: TRBD1 (5 bases). The germline V gene encodes CDR1 MNHNS and CDR2 SASEGT. Trimming stripped 6 bases from V and 2 bases from J, with 13 bases between. This CDR3 is built from 14 residues.

This clone has just one count. V gene TRBV7-3 combines with J gene TRBJ2-2; D gene uncertain. This CDR3 has 14 residues. Trimming shortened V by 5 bases and J by 9 bases, and 16 bases separated the two germline ends. CDR1 SGHTA and CDR2 FQGTGA come from the germline V gene. CDR3 bases: TGTGCCAGCAGCCCGTCAGGTGGTGTCCGGGAGCTGTTTTTT. Translation gives CASSPSGGVRELFF.

The chain has TRBV14 and TRBJ2-5; no definite D call. The CDR3 length is 16 residues. V gave up 0 bases and J gave up 2 bases, with 13 bases separating them. Germline V CDR1 and CDR2: SGHDN, FVKESK. As DNA, the CDR3 is TGTGCCAGCAGCCAAGATTTCCTTCACAAACAAGAGACCCAGTACTTC. Protein product: CASSQDFLHKQETQYF.

The chain couples TRBV7-2 to TRBJ2-1, with D possibly being TRBD1 or TRBD2 (5 bases each). From germline, CDR1 is SGHTA and CDR2 FQGNSA. CDR3 length: 14 amino acids. Trimming stripped 2 bases from V and 12 bases from J, with 17 bases between. The CDR3 spells CASSLHGTGPAQFF. The CDR3 DNA reads as TGTGCCAGCAGCTTACATGGGACGGGGCCGGCGCAGTTCTTC.

This clone was detected once. The chain joins TRBV5-6 to TRBJ1-1; TRBD1 matches 9 bases. In germline, CDR1 is SGHDT, CDR2 YYEEEE. The CDR3 is 17 residues long. V shed 4 bases, J shed 1 base, and the junction held 11 bases outside the gene matches. CDR3 sequence reads: CASSLRTGALQNTEAFF. For the CDR3, the DNA is TGTGCCAGCAGCCTACGGACAGGGGCCCTACAGAACACTGAAGCTTTCTTT.

Turning to this clone: The sample has other DNA sequences that encode this CDR3 too. The chain couples TRBV7-3 to TRBJ2-3; D gene uncertain. The CDR3 runs to 12 residues. CDR1 and CDR2 from the germline V gene are SGHTA and FQGTGA. Between the trimmed V and J ends, which lost 4 bases and 0 bases, there was a span of 2 bases. CDR3 protein: CASSSSTDTQYF. As DNA, the CDR3 is TGTGCCAGCAGCTCTAGCACAGATACGCAGTATTTT.

This chain links TRBV7-8 with TRBJ2-2, with D perhaps being TRBD1 or TRBD2 (6 bases each). This CDR3 spans 15 amino acids. The germline V and J ends were trimmed by 5 bases and 5 bases, with 15 bases remaining between them. Germline V CDR1 and CDR2: SGHVS, FQNEAQ. CDR3 sequence: CASSPSGAGTGELFF. The CDR3 DNA reads TGTGCCAGCAGCCCTTCAGGGGCGGGGACCGGGGAGCTGTTTTTT.

The rearrangement joins TRBV15 to TRBJ2-1, with D maybe TRBD2 (6 bases). CDR1 is LNHNV and CDR2 is YYDKDF in the germline V gene (reference sequence). Deletions cut 5 bases from V and 9 bases from J, with 26 bases between. The CDR3 covers 17 residues. The CDR3 reads CATSLPPGGAPPLEQFF. In DNA form, the CDR3 reads TGTGCCACCAGCCTTCCACCCGGCGGGGCCCCTCCCCTTGAGCAGTTCTTC.

This chain links TRBV23-1 with TRBJ1-2; D might be TRBD1 (5 bases). TRBV23-1 is identified as an open reading frame with a role that is uncertain. The CDR3 runs 15 residues. Trimming took 2 bases from V and 6 from J, leaving 16 bases between them. CDR3 sequence reads: CASSQQGGGIHGYTF. The CDR3 nucleotides read TGCGCCAGCAGTCAACAGGGAGGTGGTATCCATGGCTACACCTTC.

This chain links TRBV6-1 with TRBJ1-1; D gene unclear. CDR1 is MNHNS and CDR2 is SASEGT in the germline V gene. The CDR3 consists of 14 residues. V was cut by 4 bases and J by 2 bases, with 11 bases left in between. In DNA form, the CDR3 reads TGTGCCAGCAGTGCCAGGTGGGCTAACACTGAAGCTTTCTTT. It is translated as CASSARWANTEAFF.

This clone was seen more than once but under ten times. The chain employs TRBV5-6 and TRBJ1-5; 7 positions match TRBD1. CDR1 is SGHDT, CDR2 YYEEEE, per germline. The CDR3 is 14 residues long. J lost 4 bases, V lost 4 bases, and 5 bases had no gene match. The CDR3 here is CASSDGQENQPQHF. The CDR3 DNA sequence: TGTGCCAGCAGCGATGGACAGGAGAATCAGCCCCAGCATTTT.